Presented here are 29 T cell receptor beta chains from one specimen sequenced in a study of response to subunit inactivated influenza vaccine. Using its own MiXCR run on the RT-PCR reads, TCRdb lists one record per CDR3 protein. The sample consists of hundreds of thousands of distinct CDR3 sequences, roughly 13% of them appearing once. The source was PBMCs from blood, collected 14 to 15 days before vaccination. Every receptor here comes from a man in his fifties who received an inactivated influenza vaccine.

This clonotype has more than one count but fewer than ten. The J gene is TRBJ2-2, the V gene TRBV9; 9 bases match TRBD1. V was clipped by 3 bases and J by 4 bases; unmatched bases: 4. The CDR3 extends over 15 amino acids. Germline CDR1 SGDLS, CDR2 YYNGEE. Written as DNA, the CDR3 is TGTGCCAGCAGCGGAAGACAGGGGGTCACCGGGGAGCTGTTTTTT. It translates to CASSGRQGVTGELFF.

This clonotype was detected only a few times. CDR3 sequence reads: CASSQATTYEQYF. CDR3 nucleotide sequence: TGTGCCAGCAGCCAAGCCACGACCTACGAGCAGTACTTC. This chain links TRBV3-1 with TRBJ2-7; D not resolved. The CDR3 length is 13 residues. The germline V gene has CDR1 LGHDT and CDR2 YNNKEL (reference sequence). V dropped 1 base and J dropped 2 bases, with 6 bases sitting between them.

Here the CDR3 reads CASSYATGQGIMNTEAFF. The CDR3 DNA sequence: TGTGCCAGCAGTTACGCGACGGGACAGGGAATTATGAACACTGAAGCTTTCTTT. This sequence joins TRBV6-2 or TRBV6-3 and TRBJ1-1; 9 bases line up with TRBD1. This CDR3 has 18 residues. The junction had 10 bases not matched to a gene; V was cut back by 2 bases and J by 0 bases. Germline-derived CDR1 and CDR2 are MNHEY and SVGEGT.

This clonotype was detected a few times. V and J are TRBV4-2 and TRBJ2-5; D is possibly TRBD1 (6 bases). This CDR3 has 14 amino acids. With 0 bases removed from V and 6 bases from J, the gap between germline ends came to 11 bases. Looked up from germline, CDR1 is LGHNA and CDR2 is YNFKEQ. This chain's CDR3 is CASSQDTGQQTQYF. The CDR3 bases are TGTGCCAGCAGCCAAGATACGGGACAACAGACCCAGTACTTC.

The CDR3 is CSVAIQGWEDTQYF. Written as DNA, the CDR3 is TGCAGCGTGGCAATACAGGGGTGGGAAGATACGCAGTATTTT. The chain employs TRBV29-1 and TRBJ2-3; 7 bases are shared with TRBD1. The V and J ends lost 6 bases and 5 bases, in that order; junction bases with no gene match: 11. CDR3 length equals 14 residues. Germline V gene lookup returns CDR1 SQVTM and CDR2 ANQGSEA.

The rearrangement joins TRBV12-3 or TRBV12-4 to TRBJ2-7, with TRBD1 identical over 10 bases. Losses at the gene ends were 5 bases for V and 7 bases for J; bases not matched to a gene: 5. The CDR3 has 13 residues. CDR3 amino acids: CASSQTGGGEQYF. Here the CDR3 DNA reads TGTGCCAGCAGTCAGACAGGGGGCGGGGAGCAGTACTTC.

This clonotype was recorded a few times. The J gene is TRBJ2-1, the V gene TRBV4-3; 8 bases are a match to TRBD1. The CDR3 spans 18 residues. Germline V gene sequence: CDR1 LGHNA, CDR2 YSLEER. Germline trimming cut 2 bases from V and 7 bases from J; bases unmatched to any gene: 16. In DNA form, the CDR3 reads TGCGCCAGCAGCCAACTCAAAACCTGGGGGACAGGACCTAATGAGCAGTTCTTC. It encodes CASSQLKTWGTGPNEQFF.

The J gene is TRBJ1-6, the V gene TRBV7-9; TRBD1 agrees at 9 bases. Germline V gives CDR1 SEHNR, CDR2 FQNEAQ (reference sequence). Trimming cost V 5 bases and J 6 bases; bases outside gene matches: 2. This CDR3 has 14 residues. In DNA, the CDR3 is TGTGCCAGCAGCCGGGGACAGGGTAATTCACCCCTCCACTTT. It codes for CASSRGQGNSPLHF.

CDR3 residues: CAISGTSGSGTDTQYF. In nucleotides, the CDR3 is TGTGCCATCAGTGGGACTAGCGGGAGTGGCACAGATACGCAGTATTTT. The gene calls are TRBV10-3 and TRBJ2-3, with 13 nucleotides matching TRBD2. Trimming cost V 4 bases and J 1 base; bases outside gene matches: 2. This CDR3 spans 16 amino acids. Germline V gives CDR1 ENHRY, CDR2 SYGVKD.

The sample holds many counts of this clonotype. The CDR3 region is CAIGVGRGTDEQFF. In DNA form, the CDR3 reads TGTGCCATTGGGGTGGGCAGGGGGACCGATGAGCAGTTCTTC. J is TRBJ2-1 and V is TRBV10-3; 7 bases are a match to TRBD1. V gave up 9 bases and J gave up 8 bases; unmatched junction bases: 13. This CDR3 comprises 14 residues. Germline-derived CDR1 and CDR2 are ENHRY and SYGVKD.

This clonotype has more than one count but fewer than ten. The J gene is TRBJ2-5, the V gene TRBV15; D may be TRBD1 or TRBD2 (5 bases each). The V gene's germline CDR1 is LNHNV and CDR2 YYDKDF (reference sequence). This CDR3 spans 16 amino acids. V lost 0 bases and J lost 0, with 11 bases in between. The CDR3 loop is CATSRDRDQYQETQYF. Written as DNA, the CDR3 is TGTGCCACCAGCAGAGACAGGGACCAGTACCAAGAGACCCAGTACTTC.

The chain has TRBV2 and TRBJ2-1; 10 positions match TRBD2. The CDR3 covers 13 residues. Germline trimming cut 4 bases from V and 8 bases from J; bases unmatched to any gene: 2. Germline loops: CDR1 SNHLY, CDR2 FYNNEI. The CDR3 sequence is CASSGTSGYEQFF. CDR3 bases: TGTGCCAGCAGTGGGACTAGCGGTTATGAGCAGTTCTTC.

This clonotype has ten or more counts. This chain connects TRBV28 to TRBJ2-5; no definite D call. This CDR3 region has 15 residues. CDR1 MDHEN and CDR2 SYDVKM come from the germline V gene. V was clipped by 7 bases and J by 1 base, with 16 bases between them. The CDR3 is CASTLRALPQETQYF. CDR3 DNA: TGTGCCAGCACCCTCCGGGCCCTTCCCCAAGAGACCCAGTACTTC.

This clonotype was seen only a few times. The rearrangement links TRBV20-1 to TRBJ1-5; D is unresolved. Trimming stripped 3 bases from V and 0 bases from J, with 6 bases between. Germline CDR1 is DFQATT and CDR2 is SNEGSKA (reference sequence). The CDR3 totals 13 residues. As DNA, the CDR3 is TGCAGTGCTAGTGGCAGTAGCAATCAGCCCCAGCATTTT. Its protein product is CSASGSSNQPQHF.

This chain connects TRBV6-6 to TRBJ2-3; maybe TRBD2 (6 bases). The CDR3 is 13 amino acids. Germline V gene sequence: CDR1 MNHNY, CDR2 SVGAGI (reference sequence). Trimming stripped 10 bases from V and 6 bases from J, with 17 bases between. The CDR3 region has the DNA TGTGCCATCGGGCGCGGGGTGGTGGATACGCAGTATTTT. Its protein is CAIGRGVVDTQYF.

This chain links TRBV28 with TRBJ1-5; D is possibly TRBD1 (6 bases). The CDR3 spans 16 residues. Germline V gene lookup returns CDR1 MDHEN and CDR2 SYDVKM. V shed 4 bases and J shed 0 bases, with 13 bases lying between them. The DNA of the CDR3 is TGTGCCAGCAGTTCCCAGGCAGGGGTTAGCAATCAGCCCCAGCATTTT. This encodes CASSSQAGVSNQPQHF.

In its sample, this clonotype was seen many times. This chain links TRBV20-1 with TRBJ2-1, with 9 bases that match TRBD2. J lost 6 bases, V lost 3 bases, and 9 bases had no gene match. From germline, CDR1 is DFQATT and CDR2 SNEGSKA (reference sequence). CDR3 length: 15 residues. DNA of the CDR3: TGCAGTGCTAGGTCTTGGCGGGAGGGCCTCAATGAGCAGTTCTTC. This codes for CSARSWREGLNEQFF.

This rearrangement joins TRBV28 to TRBJ1-6, with a weak D call TRBD1 (6 bases). Germline V gene lookup returns CDR1 MDHEN and CDR2 SYDVKM. The CDR3 sequence is 14 residues long. V gave up 6 bases and J gave up 4 bases, with 10 bases separating them. Written as DNA, the CDR3 is TGTGCCAGCAGCCCGGACAGATATAATTCACCCCTCCACTTT. Translating it yields CASSPDRYNSPLHF.

The V call is TRBV4-2, the J call TRBJ1-5; 8 nucleotides match TRBD1. The V and J ends lost 0 bases and 3 bases, in that order; junction bases with no gene match: 10. This CDR3 spans 18 amino acids. Germline lookup yields CDR1 LGHNA and CDR2 YNFKEQ. The CDR3 DNA reads as TGTGCCAGCAGCCAAGATCGCCAGGGGGCCCAATTCAATCAGCCCCAGCATTTT. Encoded protein: CASSQDRQGAQFNQPQHF.

The V gene is TRBV6-5, the J gene TRBJ2-5; TRBD2 agrees at 9 bases. V dropped 0 bases and J dropped 5; count of bases not matched to a gene: 7. The CDR3 totals 16 residues. Germline V gene sequence: CDR1 MNHEY, CDR2 SVGAGI. The CDR3 reads CASSYSLAGVRETQYF. CDR3 nucleotide sequence: TGTGCCAGCAGTTACTCGTTAGCGGGAGTCCGGGAGACCCAGTACTTC.

This clonotype was counted a few times. This chain uses TRBV4-3 with TRBJ2-3, with D perhaps assigned TRBD1 or TRBD2 (6 bases each). Germline CDR1 is LGHNA and CDR2 is YSLEER. This CDR3 has 17 residues. Trimming pared 4 bases from V and 0 bases from J, leaving 17 bases between. CDR3 amino acids: CASSLLPGGVSTDTQYF. CDR3 nucleotide sequence: TGCGCCAGCAGCCTCCTCCCCGGGGGCGTCAGCACAGATACGCAGTATTTT.

The chain links TRBV7-7 to TRBJ2-5, with no clear D. Germline V lookup: CDR1 SSHAT, CDR2 FNYEAQ (reference sequence). The CDR3 totals 12 residues. With 8 bases removed from V and 1 base from J, the gap between germline ends came to 8 bases. The CDR3 DNA is TGTGCCAGCCCGGGCGGCCAAGAGACCCAGTACTTC. This codes for CASPGGQETQYF.

The rearrangement links TRBV10-3 to TRBJ1-2; possibly TRBD1 for D (6 bases). The germline V gene encodes CDR1 ENHRY and CDR2 SYGVKD. This CDR3 spans 12 amino acids. The V end was cut by 6 bases, the J end by 7 bases, with 12 bases between. Here the CDR3 reads CAIRPGEAGYTF. CDR3 nucleotides: TGTGCCATCAGACCAGGGGAGGCTGGCTACACCTTC.

This clonotype was counted at least ten times. The chain joins TRBV24-1 to TRBJ2-2, with 9 bases identical to TRBD1. V was pared by 4 bases and J by 3 bases, with 11 bases of the junction left unmatched. The CDR3 totals 18 residues. CDR1 and CDR2 from the germline V gene are KGHDR and SFDVKD. CDR3 sequence reads: CATSEPPRTGVDTGELFF. CDR3 coding DNA: TGTGCCACCAGTGAGCCCCCTCGGACAGGGGTGGACACCGGGGAGCTGTTTTTT.

This clonotype was seen only a few times. CDR3 loop: CASSIAGGPGELFF. The CDR3 nucleotides are TGTGCCAGCAGTATAGCGGGGGGGCCCGGGGAGCTGTTTTTT. The chain carries TRBV6-2 or TRBV6-3 and TRBJ2-2, with 11 bases identical to TRBD2. Germline CDR1 MNHEY, CDR2 SVGEGT. CDR3 length equals 14 residues. V trimming: 5 bases; J trimming: 6 bases; junction bases outside the gene matches: 2.

The chain couples TRBV20-1 to TRBJ1-5; D not certain. Germline assignment: CDR1 DFQATT and CDR2 SNEGSKA (reference sequence). The V and J ends lost 1 base and 5 bases respectively, with 15 bases between them. CDR3 size: 15 residues. The CDR3 bases are TGCAGTGCTAGAGTGGGGTACAGACCCTATCAGCCCCAGCATTTT. Its protein is CSARVGYRPYQPQHF.

This clonotype has a count of ten or more. The chain uses TRBV6-1 and TRBJ1-5, with a tentative D call TRBD1 (5 bases). Looked up from germline, CDR1 is MNHNS and CDR2 is SASEGT. This CDR3 has 15 amino acids. V lost 5 bases, J lost 4 bases, and 15 bases lay in between. The CDR3, as DNA: TGTGCCAGCAGTCCCGGGGGGGGTGGAAATCAGCCCCAGCATTTT. This encodes CASSPGGGGNQPQHF.

V and J are TRBV24-1 and TRBJ1-5; D remains unclear. The germline V gene encodes CDR1 KGHDR and CDR2 SFDVKD. The CDR3 contains 16 residues. V dropped 4 bases and J dropped 0 bases, with 12 bases sitting between them. This chain's CDR3 is CATSDSAGYSNQPQHF. In DNA, the CDR3 is TGTGCCACCAGTGACTCCGCCGGATATAGCAATCAGCCCCAGCATTTT.

This clonotype was seen more than once but under ten times. The V and J genes are TRBV12-3 or TRBV12-4 and TRBJ2-5; TRBD1 is a possible D gene (5 bases). Trimming stripped 1 base from V and 4 bases from J, with 13 bases between. This CDR3 has 15 residues. CDR3 in DNA: TGTGCCAGCAGTTTAGGCAGGGTGGTTGGAGAGACCCAGTACTTC. Protein product: CASSLGRVVGETQYF.